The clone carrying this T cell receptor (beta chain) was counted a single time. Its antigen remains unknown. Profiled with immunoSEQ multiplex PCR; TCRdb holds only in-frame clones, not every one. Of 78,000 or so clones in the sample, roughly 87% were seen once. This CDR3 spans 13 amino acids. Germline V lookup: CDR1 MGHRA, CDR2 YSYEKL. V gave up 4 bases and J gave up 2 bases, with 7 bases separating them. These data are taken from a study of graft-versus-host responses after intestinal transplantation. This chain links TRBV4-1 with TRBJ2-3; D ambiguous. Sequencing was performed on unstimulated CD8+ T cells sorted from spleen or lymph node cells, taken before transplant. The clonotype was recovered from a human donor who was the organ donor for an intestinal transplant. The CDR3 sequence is CASSPSYTDTQYF. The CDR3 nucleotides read TGCGCCAGCAGCCCTTCATACACAGATACGCAGTATTTT.